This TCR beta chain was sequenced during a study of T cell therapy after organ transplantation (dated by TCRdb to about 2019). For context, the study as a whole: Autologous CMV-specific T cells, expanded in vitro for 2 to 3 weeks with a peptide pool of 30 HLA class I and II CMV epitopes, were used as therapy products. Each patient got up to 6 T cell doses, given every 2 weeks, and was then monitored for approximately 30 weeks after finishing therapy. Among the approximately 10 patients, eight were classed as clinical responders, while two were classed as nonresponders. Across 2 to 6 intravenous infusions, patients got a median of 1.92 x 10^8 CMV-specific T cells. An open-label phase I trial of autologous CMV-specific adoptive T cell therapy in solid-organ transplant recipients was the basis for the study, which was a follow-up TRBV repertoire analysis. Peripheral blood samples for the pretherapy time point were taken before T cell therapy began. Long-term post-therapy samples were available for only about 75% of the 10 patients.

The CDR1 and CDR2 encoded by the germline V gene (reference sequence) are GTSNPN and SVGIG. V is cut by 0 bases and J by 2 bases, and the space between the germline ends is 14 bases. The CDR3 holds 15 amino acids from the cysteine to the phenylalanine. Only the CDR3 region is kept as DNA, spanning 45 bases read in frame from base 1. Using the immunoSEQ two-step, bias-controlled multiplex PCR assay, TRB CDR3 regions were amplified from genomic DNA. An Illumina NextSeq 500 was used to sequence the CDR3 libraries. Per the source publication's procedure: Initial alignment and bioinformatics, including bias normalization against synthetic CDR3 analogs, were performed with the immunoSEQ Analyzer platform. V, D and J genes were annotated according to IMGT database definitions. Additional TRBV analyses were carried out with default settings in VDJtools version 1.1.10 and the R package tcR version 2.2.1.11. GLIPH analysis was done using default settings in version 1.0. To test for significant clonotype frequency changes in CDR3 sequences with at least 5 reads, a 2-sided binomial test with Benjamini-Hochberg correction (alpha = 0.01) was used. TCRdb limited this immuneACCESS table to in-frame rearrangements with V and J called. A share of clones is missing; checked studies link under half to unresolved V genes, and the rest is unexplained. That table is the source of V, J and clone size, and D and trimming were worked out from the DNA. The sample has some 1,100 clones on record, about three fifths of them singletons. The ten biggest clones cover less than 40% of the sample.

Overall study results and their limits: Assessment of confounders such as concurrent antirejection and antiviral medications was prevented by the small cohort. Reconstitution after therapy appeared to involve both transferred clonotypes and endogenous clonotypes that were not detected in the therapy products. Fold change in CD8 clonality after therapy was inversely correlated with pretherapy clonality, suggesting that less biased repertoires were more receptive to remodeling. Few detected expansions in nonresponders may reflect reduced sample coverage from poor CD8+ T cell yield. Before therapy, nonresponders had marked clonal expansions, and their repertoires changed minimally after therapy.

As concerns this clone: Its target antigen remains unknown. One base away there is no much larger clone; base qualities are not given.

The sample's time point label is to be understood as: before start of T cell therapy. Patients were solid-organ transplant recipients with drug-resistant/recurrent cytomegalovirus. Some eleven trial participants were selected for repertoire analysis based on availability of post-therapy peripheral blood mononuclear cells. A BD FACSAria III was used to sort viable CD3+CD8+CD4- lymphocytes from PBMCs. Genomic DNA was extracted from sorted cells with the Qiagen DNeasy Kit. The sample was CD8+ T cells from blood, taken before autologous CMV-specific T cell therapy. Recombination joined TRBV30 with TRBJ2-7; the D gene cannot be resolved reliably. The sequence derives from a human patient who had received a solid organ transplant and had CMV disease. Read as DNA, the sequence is TGTGCCTGGAGTGTAAATAAGGTCAGCCCCTACGAGCAGTACTTC. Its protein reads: CAWSVNKVSPYEQYF.